This is a list of T cell receptor beta chains from one sample in a study of blood T cell repertoires in COVID-19. Repertoires were generated with immunoSEQ multiplex PCR, while TCRdb's copy carries only in-frame clones and drops some. The data hold 80,000 to 100,000 clones, with roughly 70% observed a single time. Sequencing input: peripheral blood. The source is a man between 65 and 80 years old with COVID-19, enrolled during active disease. The CDR3 runs from the conserved cysteine through the conserved F or W. The D gene is left open where the match is weak. Clone size is shown for a subset of rows, as once, few, many or a class of expanded clone.

CDR3 protein | CDR3 DNA | clone size | J gene | D gene | V gene
CASSVETSGSSTDTQYF | TGTGCCAGCAGTGTTGAGACTAGCGGGTCTAGCACAGATACGCAGTATTTT | NA | TRBJ2-3 | TRBD2 | TRBV6-1
CASSLAWVAGTGELFF | TGTGCCAGCAGCTTGGCCTGGGTAGCGGGCACCGGGGAGCTGTTTTTT | NA | TRBJ2-2 | TRBD2 | TRBV5-6
CASSYSQGAGYEQYF | TGTGCCAGCAGTTACTCCCAGGGGGCCGGTTACGAGCAGTACTTC | few | TRBJ2-7 | TRBD1 | TRBV6-6
CASQPGNTEAFF | TGTGCCAGCCAGCCAGGCAACACTGAAGCTTTCTTT | NA | TRBJ1-1 | NA | TRBV7-3
CASSAHSTDTQYF | TGTGCCAGCAGCGCCCATAGCACAGATACGCAGTATTTT | NA | TRBJ2-3 | NA | TRBV9
CASSQGQGADSPLHF | TGTGCCAGCAGCCAGGGACAGGGTGCGGATTCACCCCTCCACTTT | once | TRBJ1-6 | TRBD1 | TRBV7-9
CATSRQGASTEAFF | TGTGCCACCAGCAGACAGGGGGCGTCCACTGAAGCTTTCTTT | NA | TRBJ1-1 | TRBD1 | TRBV15
CASSPIAGDGFEQYF | TGTGCCAGCAGTCCTATAGCGGGAGACGGGTTCGAGCAGTACTTC | NA | TRBJ2-7 | TRBD2 | TRBV7-6
CASSLGGSLGTQYF | TGTGCCAGCAGCTTAGGAGGTTCCTTAGGGACCCAGTACTTC | few | TRBJ2-5 | NA | TRBV7-9
CASSVGTGSKYEQYF | TGTGCCAGCAGCGTAGGTACAGGGTCGAAATACGAGCAGTACTTC | NA | TRBJ2-7 | NA | TRBV9
CASSLELAGVGTKNIQYF | TGTGCCAGCAGCTTAGAACTAGCGGGAGTTGGAACCAAAAACATTCAGTACTTC | few | TRBJ2-4 | TRBD2 | TRBV11-2
CASSLGSLQETQYF | TGTGCCAGCAGTTTGGGCAGTCTACAGGAGACCCAGTACTTC | NA | TRBJ2-5 | NA | TRBV28
CASSAGQVYYGYTF | TGTGCCAGCAGCGCCGGACAGGTGTACTATGGCTACACCTTC | few | TRBJ1-2 | TRBD1 | TRBV9
CASSLIRTRTKTFNSPLHF | TGTGCCAGCAGCTTAATAAGAACTCGGACAAAGACGTTTAATTCACCCCTCCACTTT | NA | TRBJ1-6 | NA | TRBV11-2
CASSQGLAGGPGYNEQFF | TGTGCCAGCAGCCAAGGTTTGGCGGGAGGGCCGGGGTACAATGAGCAGTTCTTC | NA | TRBJ2-1 | TRBD2 | TRBV14
CASSHYGGTSDILGSPLHF | TGTGCCAGCAGCCACTACGGGGGAACTTCCGACATCCTCGGATCACCCCTCCACTTT | once | TRBJ1-6 | NA | TRBV21-1
CASSSTDRAQYF | TGTGCCAGCAGCTCCACGGACAGGGCTCAGTACTTC | NA | TRBJ2-7 | TRBD1 | TRBV6-2/TRBV6-3
CASSESRTGGFSSNQPQHF | TGCGCCAGCAGTGAGTCCAGGACAGGCGGATTTAGTAGCAATCAGCCCCAGCATTTT | NA | TRBJ1-5 | TRBD1 | TRBV10-1
CASSPRTSGTRNEQFF | TGTGCCAGCAGCCCGAGGACTAGCGGGACCCGGAATGAGCAGTTCTTC | NA | TRBJ2-1 | TRBD2 | TRBV5-5
CASSRQHSYEQYF | TGTGCCAGCAGTAGACAGCACTCCTACGAGCAGTACTTC | NA | TRBJ2-7 | NA | TRBV28
CASSYLLGREDTEAFF | TGTGCCAGCAGTTACCTTTTGGGGAGGGAGGACACTGAAGCTTTCTTT | NA | TRBJ1-1 | NA | TRBV6-2/TRBV6-3
CATSREGRLWDEQFF | TGTGCCACCAGCAGAGAGGGGAGGCTTTGGGATGAGCAGTTCTTC | NA | TRBJ2-1 | NA | TRBV15